This TCR beta chain originates from a study of neoadjuvant anti-PD-1 for oral cavity cancer (dated by TCRdb to about 2021). General notes on the study: Before curative-intent surgical resection, most patients were given three to four biweekly doses of nivolumab at 3 mg/kg. For patients who did not progress, a fourth nivolumab dose was given around day 43, followed by definitive surgical resection on days 50-56. Under RECIST 1.1, a patient counted as a responder if showing complete response, partial response or stable disease, and as a non-responder if showing progression. The parent correlative cohort had 12 patients and a response rate of 25% to 35%.

The time point label, read with the paper, signifies: after neoadjuvant nivolumab, at surgical resection. None of the patients had received prior systemic or radiation treatment, and all were newly diagnosed with stage II-IVA oral cavity squamous cell carcinoma. The cohort was made up of patients with locally advanced, HPV-negative oral cavity squamous cell carcinoma. The samples were obtained from a longitudinal correlative study of a single-arm phase II trial testing neoadjuvant nivolumab in oral cavity squamous cell carcinoma. Subject-matched pre- and post-treatment PBMCs and tumors from three responders and three non-responders underwent genomic DNA-based TCRbeta sequencing. The Maxwell RSC DNA from Tissue kit was used to isolate genomic DNA from tumor tissue. For survey sequencing, tumor libraries mostly used 4.8 ug of input genomic DNA, with two replicates for each sample. The immunoSEQ hsTCRbeta kit was used to prepare TCRbeta libraries according to the manufacturer's instructions. An Illumina NovaSeq 6000 S4 flow cell was used to sequence the final libraries, which had first been combined to 3 nM. As for the authors' bioinformatics: Raw data preprocessing and quality control were performed with the immunoSEQ Analyzer. The analysis was restricted to productive rearrangements, with each unique CDR3 amino acid sequence defining a clonotype. Repertoire clonality was estimated as the Gini-Simpson index, which was computed with the R package tcR. Student's t test was used to compare Gini indices, while Pearson correlation assessed associations with tumor size change. TCRdb provides this immuneACCESS table in a form limited to in-frame rearrangements. Some clones are lacking; in checked studies, under half of them reflect an unresolved V gene, and why the rest are absent is not known. The D gene and trimming were derived from the DNA, and the V and J assignments and clone size from that table. In this sample the table shows tens of thousands of clones, 27% of which occur a single time. The ten largest clones add up to roughly 17% of the sample.

In the case of this clone: Its binding antigen is unknown. Within one base of it there is no much larger clone, and no base qualities were kept.

General findings and caveats noted by the study authors: Larger post-treatment sizes of preexisting intratumoral clones correlated with greater tumor shrinkage, suggesting expansion of preexisting clones contributed to response. A higher pretreatment blood Treg/Th17 ratio correlated with both higher pretreatment blood TCRbeta clonality and lower post-treatment tumor TCRbeta clonality. Only a few patients per response group were included in the TCR analyses, and larger cohorts for validation were called for by the authors.

Sequenced material: tumor tissue, taken after nivolumab (anti-PD-1) treatment. The receptor was isolated from a person aged 35 to 85 with oral cavity squamous cell carcinoma.

The CDR3 reads CASSVEAGGLYGELFF. The sequenced DNA is TGTGCCAGCAGCGTAGAGGCGGGGGGGCTCTACGGGGAGCTGTTTTTT. The sequence links TRBV9 to TRBJ2-2; the junction holds 9 bases that match TRBD2. The germline V and J ends show losses of 0 bases and 7 bases respectively, and no gene match explains 7 bases of the junction. The CDR3 holds 16 amino acids from the cysteine to the phenylalanine. Only the CDR3 DNA is retained, 48 bases long and in frame from the first base. For CDR1 and CDR2, the germline V gene lists SGDLS and YYNGEE.